The rows below give T cell receptor beta chains drawn from one sample of a study of cytomegalovirus exposure and HLA in healthy donors. Repertoires were generated with immunoSEQ multiplex PCR, while TCRdb's copy carries only in-frame clones and drops some. The sample consists of 110,000 or so clones, more than 9.5% of them appearing once. The material sequenced was PBMCs. The receptors were gathered from a man aged 35 to 55 in good health and CMV-seropositive. CDR3s include the opening cysteine and the closing phenylalanine or tryptophan. D genes are given only for firm matches. Rows give clone size only sometimes, using once, few, many, or a class for an expanded clone.

>TRBV10-1|few|13|TRBJ2-1|NA
TGCGCCAGCAGCGCGGGACCATACAATGAGCAGTTCTTC
CASSAGPYNEQFF
>TRBV5-1|NA|19|TRBJ2-1|TRBD2
TGCGCCAGCAGCGCCTACAGAGTGGGACTAGCGGGAGGGGGCAATGAGCAGTTCTTC
CASSAYRVGLAGGGNEQFF
>TRBV2|few|18|TRBJ2-6|NA
TGTGCCAGCAGAGACCATTTCCAGGGGACATGGGGGGCCAACGTCCTGACTTTC
CASRDHFQGTWGANVLTF
>TRBV7-2|NA|15|TRBJ2-1|NA
TGTGCCAGCAGCTTACTCAGGGAATCCTACAATGAGCAGTTCTTC
CASSLLRESYNEQFF
>TRBV11-2|NA|15|TRBJ2-3|TRBD2
TGTGCCAGCAGCTTACTAGCGGGAGGCGTAGATACGCAGTATTTT
CASSLLAGGVDTQYF
>TRBV5-3|few|16|TRBJ1-1|TRBD1
TGTGCCAGAAGCTTGGCGCGACAGGGGGTAAACACTGAAGCTTTCTTT
CARSLARQGVNTEAFF
>TRBV30|few|14|TRBJ2-5|TRBD1
TGTGCCTGGGGGCCGGGACAGAGACAAGAGACCCAGTACTTC
CAWGPGQRQETQYF
>TRBV5-1|few|16|TRBJ2-7|TRBD2
TGCGCCAGCAGCTTGGGAGGGACTAGCGGGAGTTACGAGCAGTACTTC
CASSLGGTSGSYEQYF
>TRBV18|few|13|TRBJ2-7|NA
TGTGCCAGCTCACGGACATCCTCCTACGAGCAGTACTTC
CASSRTSSYEQYF
>TRBV5-1|few|15|TRBJ2-1|NA
TGTGCCAGCAGCTTGGACGGGAGTGACTACAATGAGCAGTTCTTC
CASSLDGSDYNEQFF
>TRBV23-1|NA|17|TRBJ1-1|NA
TGCGCCAGCAGTCAATCGTCGGTCCCTGCCATGAACACTGAAGCTTTCTTT
CASSQSSVPAMNTEAFF
>TRBV10-1|few|13|TRBJ2-2|NA
TGCGCCAGCAGGGCCCGGGAGACCGGGGAGCTGTTTTTT
CASRARETGELFF
>TRBV5-4|NA|13|TRBJ2-7|NA
TGTGCCAGCAGCATTGGACAAGCTTACGAGCAGTACTTC
CASSIGQAYEQYF
>TRBV11-3|NA|12|TRBJ2-1|NA
TGTGCCGGGACTGGGTGGTACAATGAGCAGTTCTTC
CAGTGWYNEQFF
>TRBV25-1|NA|16|TRBJ2-1|TRBD2
TGTGCCAGCAGTACCCGAGCGGGAGGGCCATACAATGAGCAGTTCTTC
CASSTRAGGPYNEQFF
>TRBV14|NA|17|TRBJ2-1|NA
TGTGCCAGCAGCCAGGAGGACTACCTATCTCCGGGCAATGAGCAGTTCTTC
CASSQEDYLSPGNEQFF
>TRBV19|NA|14|TRBJ2-4|TRBD1
TGTGCCAGTAGTAAAGACAGGGAACTAAACATTCAGTACTTC
CASSKDRELNIQYF
>TRBV28|few|15|TRBJ2-5|NA
TGTGCCAGCAGTTTATCGCTACAGGGTAGGCAGACCCAGTACTTC
CASSLSLQGRQTQYF
>TRBV5-1|NA|14|TRBJ2-1|NA
TGCGCCAGCAGCTTGGACAGGAAATACAATGAGCAGTTCTTC
CASSLDRKYNEQFF
>TRBV29-1|few|12|TRBJ2-3|NA
TGCAGCGCAAGCTTAGAGGCAGATACGCAGTATTTT
CSASLEADTQYF
>TRBV6-5|NA|15|TRBJ2-7|NA
TGTGCCAGCAGTTATAGCGGACACGGATCCTACGAGCAGTACTTC
CASSYSGHGSYEQYF
>TRBV4-1|NA|15|TRBJ1-2|NA
TGCGCCAGCAGCCAAGATGGGGGGGGATCTATAGGCTACACCTTC
CASSQDGGGSIGYTF
>TRBV4-3|few|16|TRBJ2-7|TRBD1
TGCGCCAGCAGCCAAGATTTGAGGACAGGAACCTACGAGCAGTACTTC
CASSQDLRTGTYEQYF
>TRBV29-1|few|16|TRBJ2-6|NA
TGCAGAGTTGGTAATTTGTGGCAACCTGGGGCCAACGTCCTGAATTTC
CRVGNLWQPGANVLNF
>TRBV19|few|12|TRBJ2-7|TRBD1
TGTGCCAGTAGTGGACAGGGAGCCGAGCAGTACTTC
CASSGQGAEQYF
>TRBV4-3|many|15|TRBJ2-1|NA
TGCGCCAGCAGCCAAGATGGGGCTTCCTACAATGAGCAGTTCTTC
CASSQDGASYNEQFF
>TRBV9|NA|14|TRBJ1-1|NA
TGTGCCAGCAGCGTAGTGTCAGTGAACACTGAAGCTTTCTTT
CASSVVSVNTEAFF
>TRBV7-2|NA|15|TRBJ1-3|NA
TGTGCCAGCAGCCAACAGGGAAACTCTGGAAACACCATATATTTT
CASSQQGNSGNTIYF
>TRBV7-9|few|15|TRBJ2-7|TRBD1
TGTGCCAGCAGTCCCCCGGCGGACAGGTCCTACGAGCAGTACTTC
CASSPPADRSYEQYF
>TRBV7-9|few|14|TRBJ2-7|NA
TGTGCCAGCAGCTTATTAGGGAGCTCCTACGAGCAGTACTTC
CASSLLGSSYEQYF
>TRBV19|NA|16|TRBJ2-1|NA
TGTGCCAGTAGTAGTAAAACAGGGTTTACCTACAATGAGCAGTTCTTC
CASSSKTGFTYNEQFF
>TRBV6-1|NA|15|TRBJ1-1|TRBD1
TGTGCCAGCAGTCTCCGGCGGACAGGGAGCGCTGAAGCTTTCTTT
CASSLRRTGSAEAFF
>TRBV5-1|NA|16|TRBJ2-7|TRBD2
TGCGCCAGCAGCTCCGACCAGGCGGGAGATCCCTACGAGCAGTACTTC
CASSSDQAGDPYEQYF
>TRBV10-2|few|12|TRBJ1-2|NA
TGCGCCAGCAGTGAGGCGGGGTATGGCTACACCTTC
CASSEAGYGYTF
>TRBV27|many|11|TRBJ2-3|NA
TGTGCCAGCAGCACCGCGTATACGCAGTATTTT
CASSTAYTQYF
>TRBV5-1|NA|15|TRBJ1-4|NA
TGCGCCAGCAGCCCTGAGGGTTTTACTAATGAAAAACTGTTTTTT
CASSPEGFTNEKLFF
>TRBV9|NA|16|TRBJ2-7|TRBD1
TGTGCCAGCAGCCCCCGGGGACAGGGGGGTGCCTACGAGCAGTACTTC
CASSPRGQGGAYEQYF
>TRBV9|NA|14|TRBJ2-1|TRBD2
TGTGCCAGCAGCCCACGCCCCCGGGGGGATGAGCAGTTCTTC
CASSPRPRGDEQFF
>TRBV18|NA|16|TRBJ2-7|NA
TGTGCCAGCTCACCACCGGCACCAGGGTCTATCTACGAGCAGTACTTC
CASSPPAPGSIYEQYF
>TRBV27|few|14|TRBJ2-7|NA
TGTGCCAGCAGCCGCACGGGTGGTTTTTACGAGCAGTACTTC
CASSRTGGFYEQYF